The 8 T cell receptor beta chains listed next were all sequenced from one sample in a study of T cell repertoires in cytomegalovirus infection. Their target antigens are unknown. TCRdb ran MiXCR on the reads and lists one entry per CDR3 protein. The profile shows roughly 920,000 distinct CDR3 sequences, 31% of them singletons. The sequencing here drew on cultured CD8+ T cells from PBMCs, taken from culture after CMV antigen stimulation. The receptors were gathered from a human donor in good health (CMV status not recorded). Some clones in this sample may be carry-over from other donors' samples.

The chain uses TRBV6-2 or TRBV6-3 and TRBJ2-1; D remains unclear. This CDR3 has 13 amino acids. Trimming pared 5 bases from V and 7 bases from J, leaving 12 bases between. Germline V gives CDR1 MNHEY, CDR2 SVGEGT. The CDR3 DNA reads as TGTGCCAGCAGTGGTGCGGTCCAGAATGAGCAGTTCTTC. Its protein is CASSGAVQNEQFF.

The rearrangement uses TRBV29-1 and TRBJ1-2, with no clear D. The germline CDR1 and CDR2 sequences are SQVTM and ANQGSEA. CDR3 length: 13 residues. Trimming removed 7 bases at V and 8 bases at J, with 20 bases between. In DNA, the CDR3 is TGCAGCGCATATGTCGGGGTGGTGGGAGGCTACACCTTC. Its translation is CSAYVGVVGGYTF.

This clonotype was observed a few times. The CDR3 DNA reads TGCAGTGCTAGAGAACAGGGGGGATACGAGCAGTACGTC. As protein: CSAREQGGYEQYV. The chain recombines TRBV20-1 with TRBJ2-7; 8 bases are shared with TRBD1. The germline CDR1 and CDR2 sequences are DFQATT and SNEGSKA (reference sequence). This CDR3 comprises 13 residues. V shed 0 bases, J shed 4 bases, and the junction held 2 bases outside the gene matches.

The table lists this clonotype with a few counts. The V and J genes are TRBV4-1 and TRBJ1-2; D may be TRBD1 (5 bases). Trimming took off 0 bases at V and 11 bases at J, with 19 bases between the two ends. Germline CDR1 is MGHRA and CDR2 is YSYEKL. The CDR3 has 15 residues. Here the CDR3 DNA reads TGCGCCAGCAGCCAAGACGAACCCGGGGCTGGATATTACACCTTC. Translation: CASSQDEPGAGYYTF.

This chain connects TRBV19 to TRBJ1-5; 9 nucleotides agree with TRBD1. The V and J ends lost 4 bases and 0 bases, in that order; junction bases with no gene match: 4. The CDR3 contains 16 residues. Germline CDR1 and CDR2: LNHDA and SQIVND (reference sequence). The CDR3 sequence: CASSTGQGVSNQPQHF. The CDR3 coding sequence is TGTGCCAGTAGTACGGGACAGGGAGTTAGCAATCAGCCCCAGCATTTT.

This clonotype was found many times. This chain links TRBV7-2 with TRBJ2-3, with D possibly TRBD2 on 6 matching bases. The CDR3 spans 14 residues. Germline CDR1 SGHTA, CDR2 FQGNSA. Trimming took 5 bases from V and 5 from J, leaving 14 bases between them. Written as DNA, the CDR3 is TGTGCCAGCAGCCCTTGGGAGGACGGAGATACGCAGTATTTT. It translates to CASSPWEDGDTQYF.

V usage is TRBV7-2 and J usage is TRBJ2-7; D unresolved. Germline V lookup: CDR1 SGHTA, CDR2 FQGNSA. This CDR3 spans 15 amino acids. Trimming left V 1 base short and J 2 bases short, with 12 bases between. This chain's CDR3 is CASSLGLGIAYEQYV. CDR3 coding DNA: TGTGCCAGCAGCTTAGGCCTTGGTATCGCCTACGAGCAGTACGTC.

The chain combines TRBV2 with TRBJ2-2; 9 bases are shared with TRBD1. V lost 4 bases and J lost 1; bases outside the gene matches: 1. CDR3 length equals 15 residues. The germline V gene encodes CDR1 SNHLY and CDR2 FYNNEI. CDR3 amino acids: CASSVDRGNTGELFF. The CDR3 DNA is TGTGCCAGCAGTGTGGACAGGGGGAACACCGGGGAGCTGTTTTTT.